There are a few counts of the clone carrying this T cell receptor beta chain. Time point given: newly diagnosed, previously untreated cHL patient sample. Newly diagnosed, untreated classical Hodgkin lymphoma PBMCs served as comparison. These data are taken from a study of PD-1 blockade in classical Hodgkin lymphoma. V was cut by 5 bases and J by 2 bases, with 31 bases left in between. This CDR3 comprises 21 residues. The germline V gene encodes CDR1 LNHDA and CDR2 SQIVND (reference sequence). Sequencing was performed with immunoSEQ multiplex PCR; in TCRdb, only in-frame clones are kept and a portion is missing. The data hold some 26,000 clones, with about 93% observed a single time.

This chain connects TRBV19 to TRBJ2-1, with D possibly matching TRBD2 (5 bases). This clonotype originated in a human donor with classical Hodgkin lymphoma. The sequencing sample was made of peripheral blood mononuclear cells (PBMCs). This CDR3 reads CASSPLALGIPSRKTYNEQFF. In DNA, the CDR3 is TGTGCCAGTAGTCCATTAGCGCTCGGGATTCCCAGTCGGAAGACCTACAATGAGCAGTTCTTC.